This T cell receptor beta chain derives from a study of blood T cell repertoires in COVID-19. Background on the study: The study drew acute and convalescent COVID-19 samples from the United States, Italy and Spain. PBMCs, B-cell-depleted T cells, or T cells were the source of the cDNA or gDNA that made up the material.

TCRdb keeps only in-frame clones here, not all; method: immunoSEQ multiplex PCR. The sample yields approximately 180,000 clones, 89% seen once. The age range of participants was about 18 to 100 years, with residence in about two dozen US areas. Cohort assignment relied on participant-reported clinical history. This clonotype was obtained from a woman aged 40-49 years with acute COVID-19. Sequencing was done on a sample of PBMCs or T cells enriched from blood (not recorded which).

The CDR3 loop reads CASSLVADSGYF. Written as DNA, the CDR3 is TGTGCCAGCAGCTTAGTTGCGGACAGTGGGTACTTC. V and J are TRBV7-8 and TRBJ2-5; D might be TRBD1 (6 bases). The CDR3 contains 12 residues. Trimming took off 1 base at V and 13 bases at J, with 13 bases between the two ends. Germline CDR1 SGHVS, CDR2 FQNEAQ.